The 7 T cell receptor beta chains listed next were all sequenced from one sample in a study of T cells in Graves' hyperthyroidism and ophthalmopathy. What was amplified from RNA transcripts were TCR beta CDR3 regions. With the HTBI primer set, the TCR CDR3 went through a first round of RT-PCR. TCRdb re-derived calls from the multiplex PCR reads in MiXCR, one entry per CDR3 protein. The sample comprises about 700,000 distinct CDR3 sequences, 11% to 15% of which are singletons, and roughly a tenth rests with the top ten. Sequenced material: blood. These receptors were collected from a young woman with Graves' hyperthyroidism.

This clonotype was detected ten times or more. V is TRBV28 and J is TRBJ2-7; the match to TRBD2 covers 9 bases. V lost 7 bases, J lost 0 bases, and 10 bases stayed unmatched. This CDR3 is 16 amino acids long. CDR1 is MDHEN, CDR2 SYDVKM, per germline. CDR3 loop: CASNPAGTSISYEQYF. The CDR3 DNA reads TGTGCCAGCAACCCAGCAGGGACTAGCATCTCCTACGAGCAGTACTTC. The whole variable domain, remainder taken from reference TRBV28 and TRBJ2-7, is DVKVTQSSRYLVKRTGEKVFLECVQDMDHENMFWYRQDPGLGLRLIYFSYDVKMKEKGDIPEGYSVSREKKERFSLILESASTNQTSMYLCASNPAGTSISYEQYFGPGTRLTVT.

This clonotype was counted only a few times. The chain employs TRBV5-5 and TRBJ2-7; D not resolved. CDR1 and CDR2 from the germline V gene are SGHKS and YYEKEE (reference sequence). Deletions cut 5 bases from V and 5 bases from J, with 17 bases between. The CDR3 covers 14 residues. DNA for the CDR3: TGTGCCAGCAGTCCGGCGCGGTTCTGGGACGAGCAGTACTTC. As protein: CASSPARFWDEQYF.

This clonotype has only a few counts. This chain links TRBV9 with TRBJ1-3; no clear D. CDR3 length equals 15 residues. The germline V gene encodes CDR1 SGDLS and CDR2 YYNGEE. The ends were cut back, 2 bases at V and 0 bases at J, with 9 bases in the middle. The CDR3 protein is CASSVGTSSGNTIYF. The CDR3 DNA follows: TGTGCCAGCAGCGTTGGAACGTCCTCTGGAAACACCATATATTTT.

This clonotype was seen a few times. This chain uses TRBV29-1 with TRBJ1-2; D gene uncertain. CDR1 is SQVTM and CDR2 is ANQGSEA in the germline V gene. The ends were cut back, 4 bases at V and 0 bases at J, with 6 bases in the middle. This CDR3 has 12 residues. The CDR3 here is CSVGSANYGYTF. CDR3 DNA: TGCAGCGTTGGCAGTGCTAACTATGGCTACACCTTC.

This clonotype was recorded many times. V is TRBV28 and J is TRBJ2-1, with a possible D match to TRBD2 (7 bases). CDR3 length: 15 amino acids. The V gene lost 3 bases and the J gene lost 8 bases, with 17 bases spanning the gap. The germline gives CDR1 MDHEN, CDR2 SYDVKM. CDR3 in amino acids: CASSFSGRGGDEQFF. The CDR3 nucleotides read TGTGCCAGCAGTTTTTCAGGCAGGGGAGGGGATGAGCAGTTCTTC.

This clonotype showed up many times. This rearrangement joins TRBV4-1 to TRBJ1-2; D possibly corresponds to TRBD1 (6 bases). This CDR3 has 15 residues. Deletions cut 1 base from V and 4 bases from J, with 13 bases between. CDR1 and CDR2 (germline): MGHRA, YSYEKL. The CDR3 sequence: CASSQVLGAGYGYTF. The CDR3 bases are TGCGCCAGCAGCCAAGTTCTGGGGGCGGGCTATGGCTACACCTTC.

The chain links TRBV11-2 to TRBJ2-7; D may correspond to TRBD1 or TRBD2 (5 bases each). V was pared by 3 bases and J by 7 bases, with 16 bases between. Germline CDR1 is SGHAT and CDR2 is FQNNGV. The CDR3 extends over 14 amino acids. The CDR3 region has the DNA TGTGCCAGCAGCTTGGCCGGGGCACTAGAAGAGCAGTACTTC. It encodes CASSLAGALEEQYF.